Shown below are 4 T cell receptor beta chains from a single sample sequenced in a study of T cells in Graves' hyperthyroidism and ophthalmopathy. TCR beta CDR3 regions were amplified from RNA. With the HTBI primer set, the TCR CDR3 went through a first round of RT-PCR. MiXCR, run by TCRdb on the multiplex PCR reads, gives a single entry per CDR3 protein. This sample carries approximately 400,000 distinct CDR3 sequences, less than 20% of them seen once, and the ten largest clones take approximately 7.5%. The material sequenced was blood. The receptors stem from a woman aged 18-29 years with Graves' hyperthyroidism.

This clonotype was seen repeatedly, ten times or more. CDR3 amino acids: CASRPQDRGNNSPLHF. DNA of the CDR3: TGTGCCAGCAGGCCCCAGGACAGGGGAAATAATTCACCCCTCCACTTT. V and J are TRBV12-3 or TRBV12-4 and TRBJ1-6; 9 bases agree with TRBD1. The CDR3 runs 16 residues. V trimming: 6 bases; J trimming: 5 bases; junction bases outside the gene matches: 8.

This clonotype came up many times. This sequence joins TRBV6-1 and TRBJ1-6; D not certain. This CDR3 has 13 residues. The V end was cut by 1 base, the J end by 9 bases, with 7 bases between. Germline V gene data show CDR1 as MNHNS and CDR2 as SASEGT. The CDR3 here is CASSEERSSPLHF. The CDR3, as DNA: TGTGCCAGCAGTGAAGAGCGGTCTTCACCCCTCCACTTT.

This clonotype was detected only a few times. The conserved final phenylalanine or tryptophan is absent from the CDR3, which likely points to a read error. This chain uses TRBV19 with TRBJ2-5; D possibly corresponds to TRBD1 (6 bases). V was clipped by 4 bases and J by 3 bases, with 12 bases between them. Germline values: CDR1 LNHDA, CDR2 SQIVND (reference sequence). CDR3 length equals 14 residues. In nucleotides, the CDR3 is TGTGCCAGTAGTACGACTCACAGGGAAGAGACCCAGTACCTC. It is translated as CASSTTHREETQYL.

The chain links TRBV19 to TRBJ2-7, with 10 bases identical to TRBD1. Germline-derived CDR1 and CDR2 are LNHDA and SQIVND (reference sequence). This CDR3 spans 15 amino acids. J gave up 6 bases and V 3 bases, and 8 bases lay outside the gene matches. CDR3 in amino acids: CASSILTGGGSEQYF. CDR3 DNA sequence: TGTGCCAGTAGTATCCTGACAGGGGGCGGGAGCGAGCAGTACTTC. The variable domain in full, completed from reference TRBV19 and TRBJ2-7, reads DGGITQSPKYLFRKEGQNVTLSCEQNLNHDAMYWYRQDPGQGLRLIYYSQIVNDFQKGDIAEGYSVSREKKESFPLTVTSAQKNPTAFYLCASSILTGGGSEQYFGPGTRLTVT.